This is a list of T cell receptor beta chains from one sample in a study of cytomegalovirus exposure and HLA in healthy donors. Using immunoSEQ multiplex PCR, the repertoire was profiled, and TCRdb retains in-frame clones only, with some absent. Of roughly 150,000 clones listed, over 60% were seen once; the top ten hold about 13%. The source material was PBMCs. Every receptor here comes from a man in his forties in good health and CMV-seropositive. Both conserved end residues are part of each CDR3. The order of the fields is D gene, J gene, V gene, clone size, CDR3 DNA, CDR3 protein. D genes are given only for firm matches. The size of a clone is reported for some rows only, either as once, few or many, or as a class for expanded clones.

>TRBD1|TRBJ1-5|TRBV19|.
TGTGCCAGTAGTGAGGGGGCAAGGCAGCCCCAGCATTTT
CASSEGARQPQHF
>.|TRBJ2-2|TRBV28|.
TGTGCCAGCAGACTTCCGTGGACCGGGGAGCTGTTTTTT
CASRLPWTGELFF
>TRBD1|TRBJ2-1|TRBV5-1|.
TGCGCCAGCAGCCCGAACCCGGGACAGGGGAGTAATGAGCAGTTCTTC
CASSPNPGQGSNEQFF
>.|TRBJ1-3|TRBV5-1|.
TGCGCCAGCAGTCTCGACAGGGGAAACACCATATATTTT
CASSLDRGNTIYF
>TRBD2|TRBJ2-2|TRBV6-1|.
TGTGCCAGCAGGAGCGGGGGCGGGGAGCTGTTTTTT
CASRSGGGELFF
>.|TRBJ2-7|TRBV7-2|.
TGTGCCAGCAGCTTAGGACTTTTTTACGAGCAGTACTTC
CASSLGLFYEQYF
>.|TRBJ2-1|TRBV19|.
TGTGCCAGTAGTTGGGGCAGGGGTGGCTACAATGAGCAGTTCTTC
CASSWGRGGYNEQFF
>TRBD2|TRBJ2-1|TRBV5-6|.
TGTGCCAGCAGCTTGGGACTCGGGGAGGGTGAGCAGTTCTTC
CASSLGLGEGEQFF
>TRBD2|TRBJ2-7|TRBV29-1|once
TGCAGCGTTGCCGGGACTAGCGGCTACGAGCAGTACTTC
CSVAGTSGYEQYF
>TRBD2|TRBJ2-3|TRBV7-2|.
TGTGCCAGCAGCTCTGGACTAGCGGGAGTTGAGGGGTATTTT
CASSSGLAGVEGYF
>.|TRBJ1-2|TRBV18|.
TGTGCCAGCTCGCTGACCCAGGGATCCCACTATGGCTACACCTTC
CASSLTQGSHYGYTF
>.|TRBJ1-3|TRBV7-2|.
TGTGCCAGCAGCGCAACCGCCGGGAACTCTGGAAACACCATATATTTT
CASSATAGNSGNTIYF
>TRBD1|TRBJ2-7|TRBV28|.
TGTGCCAGCAGTTGGGACAGCCGATTTTCCTACGAGCAGTACTTC
CASSWDSRFSYEQYF
>TRBD1|TRBJ2-7|TRBV25-1|few
TGTGCCAGCAGTGATAGGCCACAGGGGCGAATAAGCTCCTACGAGCAGTACTTC
CASSDRPQGRISSYEQYF
>.|TRBJ2-3|TRBV9|.
TGTGCCAGCAGCGTAGGGCCGATGAGGGCCAAAGATACGCAGTATTTT
CASSVGPMRAKDTQYF
>TRBD2|TRBJ2-3|TRBV18|.
TGTGCCAGCTCACCACCTTCCGGGAGGGCCTCTACGCAGTATTTT
CASSPPSGRASTQYF
>.|TRBJ2-7|TRBV5-1|.
TGCACCAGCAGCTTGGTGGCAGACGAGCAGTACTTC
CTSSLVADEQYF
>TRBD1|TRBJ2-7|TRBV27|.
TGTGCCAGCAGTTTATTGGGGACAGGGGTATACGAGCAGTACTTC
CASSLLGTGVYEQYF
>TRBD1|TRBJ1-2|TRBV30|.
TGTGCCTGGAGGGGATCGGACGGGACAGGCCCCACTGTCGGCTACACCTTC
CAWRGSDGTGPTVGYTF
>TRBD1|TRBJ2-2|TRBV2|.
TGTGCCAGCAGTAGGACAGGCCGGGAGCTGTTTTTT
CASSRTGRELFF
>.|TRBJ2-5|TRBV6-5|.
TGTGCCAGCAGTGACTGGGGGCGGGGGGAGACCCAGTACTTC
CASSDWGRGETQYF
>.|TRBJ2-7|TRBV5-3|.
TGTGCCAGAAGCGCAGCGGCGTCCTACGAGCAGTACTTC
CARSAAASYEQYF
>.|TRBJ2-7|TRBV6-1|.
TGTGCCAGTGTTGGTAGCCACGAGCAGTACTTC
CASVGSHEQYF
>.|TRBJ1-6|TRBV10-3|.
TGTGCCATCAGTGAAAGGGAGAATTCACCCCTCCACTTT
CAISERENSPLHF
>TRBD2|TRBJ2-1|TRBV10-3|.
TGTGCCATTGGGGGGGTCGAGAATGAGCAGTTCTTC
CAIGGVENEQFF
>.|TRBJ1-5|TRBV4-3|.
TGCGCCAGCAGCCGCGACAGTTATAGCAATCAGCCCCAGCATTTT
CASSRDSYSNQPQHF
>TRBD2|TRBJ2-1|TRBV4-1|.
TGCGCCAGCAGCCAAGTACTAGCGGGAGTTAATTGGGACAATGAGCAGTTCTTC
CASSQVLAGVNWDNEQFF